Listed below are T cell receptor beta chains from one sample, sequenced in a study of OX40 agonist ivuxolimab in advanced cancers. This table comes from immunoSEQ multiplex PCR, and its TCRdb copy is limited to in-frame clones, with some not included. The table records over 15,000 clones, roughly 81% of them present only once. The specimen was CD4+ or CD8+ T cells sorted from blood, collected in a trial of the OX40 agonist ivuxolimab. Every receptor here comes from an adult with an advanced solid tumor such as melanoma, head and neck, liver or kidney cancer. Each CDR3 is given without its conserved first and last residue. The order of the fields is J gene, V gene, CDR3 protein.

J: TRBJ2-2
V: TRBV9
CDR3: ASSVAGSTVGELF

J: TRBJ2-7
V: TRBV27
CDR3: ASSVGLSYEQY

J: TRBJ2-3
V: TRBV19
CDR3: ASSNRQNTDTQY

J: TRBJ2-3
V: TRBV9
CDR3: ASSLAGGGGTDTQY

J: TRBJ2-7
V: TRBV7-9
CDR3: ASSLALGRLGDEQY

J: TRBJ1-6
V: TRBV19
CDR3: ASSLGPESSYNSPLH

J: TRBJ2-1
V: TRBV27
CDR3: ASSLTATARNEQF

J: TRBJ1-1
V: TRBV10-3
CDR3: ASQGGLNTEAF

J: TRBJ2-1
V: TRBV29-1
CDR3: SVTDRDSYNEQF

J: TRBJ2-1
V: TRBV4-1
CDR3: ASSQELYNEQF

J: TRBJ2-1
V: TRBV13
CDR3: ASSLGQYNEQF

J: TRBJ1-1
V: TRBV27
CDR3: ASSWGARTEAF

J: TRBJ2-7
V: TRBV10-3
CDR3: AISDLREAYEQY

J: TRBJ2-1
V: TRBV7-6
CDR3: ASSARDSTAYNEQF

J: TRBJ2-5
V: TRBV9
CDR3: ASSVADRGRETQY

J: TRBJ1-6
V: TRBV6-5
CDR3: ASSQTANSPLH

J: TRBJ1-2
V: TRBV20-1
CDR3: SEDGYT